The present entry profiles one T cell receptor beta chain with its context. The J segment lost 2 bases and the V segment lost 4 bases, leaving 6 bases of the junction unmatched. Germline lookup yields CDR1 SGHRS and CDR2 YFSETQ. This CDR3 comprises 16 residues. Per the study methods: Estimated nucleated cell counts came from reference gene primer amplification. Produced via immunoSEQ multiplex PCR; TCRdb's table is partial and in-frame only. V and J calls and clone size come straight from that table; D and trimming were deduced from the DNA. The repertoire includes about 200,000 clones, 65% to 90% of them detected once, and around 4.7% sits in the top ten. This specimen belongs to a study of blood T cell repertoires in COVID-19. About the research overall: Acute and convalescent COVID-19 samples came from the United States, Italy and Spain. Sources were T cells, B-cell-depleted T cells, or PBMCs; the material itself was cDNA or gDNA.

The genes are TRBV5-1 and TRBJ2-2; 9 bases line up with TRBD2. The source is a human donor in a cohort sampled during active COVID-19. The sequenced sample was peripheral blood. CDR3 sequence (DNA): TGCGCCAGCAGCCATGCTAGCGGGACTAACACCGGGGAGCTGTTTTTT. It translates to CASSHASGTNTGELFF.